One T cell receptor (beta chain) is described in this entry. The entry originates in a study of blood T cell repertoires in COVID-19. Study background: From T cells, B-cell-depleted T cells, or PBMCs came the material, which was cDNA or gDNA.

V lost 4 bases, J lost 5 bases, and 11 bases lay in between. The CDR3 extends over 12 amino acids. From germline, CDR1 is SQVTM and CDR2 ANQGSEA. In the authors' methods: Using reference gene primer amplification, nucleated cell counts were estimated. Profiling relied on immunoSEQ multiplex PCR, and the TCRdb table lists in-frame clones only, not all of them. V and J calls and clone size are those listed in that table; D and trimming were worked out from the DNA. The sample shows 260,000 or so clones, 88% of them seen only once. This chain links TRBV29-1 with TRBJ1-2; D not resolved. The receptor was derived from a man between 18 and 29 years old with active or convalescent COVID-19. The sequencing input was peripheral blood. The CDR3, as DNA: TGCAGCGTTGCAATCTCGGGGTATGGCTACACCTTC. Translated: CSVAISGYGYTF. Combining the CDR3 with reference TRBV29-1 and TRBJ1-2 gives the whole variable domain SAVISQKPSRDICQRGTSLTIQCQVDSQVTMMFWYRQQPGQSLTLIATANQGSEATYESGFVIDKFPISRPNLTFSTLTVSNMSPEDSSIYLCSVAISGYGYTFGSGTRLTVV.